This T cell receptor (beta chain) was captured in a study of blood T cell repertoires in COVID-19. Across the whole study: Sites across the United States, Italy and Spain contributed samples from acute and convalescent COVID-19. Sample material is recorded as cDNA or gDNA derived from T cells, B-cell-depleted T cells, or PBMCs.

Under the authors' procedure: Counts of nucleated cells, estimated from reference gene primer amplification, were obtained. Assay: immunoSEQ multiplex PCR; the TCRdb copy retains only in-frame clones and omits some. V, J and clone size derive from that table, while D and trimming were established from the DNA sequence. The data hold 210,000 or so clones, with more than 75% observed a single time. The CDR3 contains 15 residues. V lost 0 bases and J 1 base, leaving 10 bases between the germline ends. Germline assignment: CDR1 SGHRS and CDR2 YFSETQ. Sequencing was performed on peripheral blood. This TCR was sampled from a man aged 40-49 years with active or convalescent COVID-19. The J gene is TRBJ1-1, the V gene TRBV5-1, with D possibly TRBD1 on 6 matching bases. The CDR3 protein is CASSLGMGANTEAFF. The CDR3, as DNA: TGCGCCAGCAGCTTGGGTATGGGGGCGAACACTGAAGCTTTCTTT.